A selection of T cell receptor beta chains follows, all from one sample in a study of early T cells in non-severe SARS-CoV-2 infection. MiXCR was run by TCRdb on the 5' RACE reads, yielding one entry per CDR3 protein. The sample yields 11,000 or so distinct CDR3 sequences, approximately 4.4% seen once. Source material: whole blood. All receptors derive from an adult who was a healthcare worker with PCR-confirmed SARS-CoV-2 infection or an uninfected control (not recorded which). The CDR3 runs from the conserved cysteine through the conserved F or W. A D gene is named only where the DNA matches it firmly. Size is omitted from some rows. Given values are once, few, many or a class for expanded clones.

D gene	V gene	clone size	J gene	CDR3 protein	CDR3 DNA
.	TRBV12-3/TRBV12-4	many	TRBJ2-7	CASTLGLFYEQYF	TGTGCCAGCACCTTAGGGTTATTCTACGAGCAGTACTTC
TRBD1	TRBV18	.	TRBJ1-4	CASSPDRGSEKLFF	TGTGCCAGCTCCCCGGACAGGGGGAGTGAAAAACTGTTTTTT
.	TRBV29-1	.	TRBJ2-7	CSVGGTPYEQYF	TGCAGCGTTGGGGGGACCCCCTACGAGCAGTACTTC
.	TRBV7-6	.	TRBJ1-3	CASSPSVGEAFGNTIYF	TGTGCCAGCAGCCCGTCCGTGGGGGAAGCGTTTGGAAACACCATATATTTT
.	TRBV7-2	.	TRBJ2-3	CASRLVGADTQYF	TGTGCCAGCAGATTGGTGGGGGCAGATACGCAGTATTTT
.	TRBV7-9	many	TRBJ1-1	CASSWEANTEAFF	TGTGCCAGCAGCTGGGAGGCGAACACTGAAGCTTTCTTT
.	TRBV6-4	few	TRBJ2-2	CASSEGNTGELFF	TGTGCCAGCAGTGAAGGGAACACCGGGGAGCTGTTTTTT
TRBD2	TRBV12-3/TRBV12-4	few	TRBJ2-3	CASSLYTGTSRADTQYF	TGTGCCAGCAGTTTATATACCGGGACTAGCAGGGCAGATACGCAGTATTTT
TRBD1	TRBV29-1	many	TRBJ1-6	CSASQGENSPLHF	TGCAGCGCTTCACAGGGGGAGAATTCACCCCTCCACTTT
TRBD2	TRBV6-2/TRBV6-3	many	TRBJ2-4	CASGSTRGGRNIQYF	TGTGCCAGCGGGAGCACGCGGGGGGGTAGGAACATTCAGTACTTC
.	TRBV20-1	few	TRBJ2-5	CSASSRAGETQYF	TGCAGTGCTAGTAGCAGGGCGGGGGAGACCCAGTACTTC
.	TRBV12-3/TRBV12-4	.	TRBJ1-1	CASSLRDTNTEAFF	TGTGCCAGCAGTTTACGGGACACCAACACTGAAGCTTTCTTT
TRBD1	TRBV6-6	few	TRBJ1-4	CASSYHGQGGGNEKLFF	TGTGCCAGCAGTTACCACGGACAGGGAGGAGGAAATGAAAAACTGTTTTTT
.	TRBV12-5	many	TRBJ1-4	CASGSSVEKLFF	TGTGCTAGTGGTTCCTCAGTTGAAAAACTGTTTTTT
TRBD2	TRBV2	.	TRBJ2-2	CASSRTSGGKNTGELFF	TGTGCCAGCAGTCGGACTAGCGGGGGAAAGAACACCGGGGAGCTGTTTTTT
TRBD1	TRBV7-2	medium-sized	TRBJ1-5	CASSPYTGASNQPQHF	TGTGCCAGCAGCCCCTATACAGGGGCCAGCAATCAGCCCCAGCATTTT
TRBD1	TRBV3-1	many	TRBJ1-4	CASSQAGQPNEKLFF	TGTGCCAGCAGCCAAGCGGGACAGCCTAATGAAAAACTGTTTTTT
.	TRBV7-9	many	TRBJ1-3	CASRSGQVENTIYF	TGTGCCAGCCGGTCGGGGCAGGTGGAAAACACCATATATTTT
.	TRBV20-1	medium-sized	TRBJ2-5	CSATGHYYQETQYF	TGCAGTGCTACCGGGCACTACTACCAAGAGACCCAGTACTTC
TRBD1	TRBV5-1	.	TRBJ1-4	CASSRRQGGEKLFF	TGCGCCAGCAGCCGAAGACAGGGAGGTGAAAAACTGTTTTTT
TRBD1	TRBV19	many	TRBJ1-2	CASSITTGQGYTF	TGTGCCAGTAGTATAACGACAGGGCAAGGCTACACCTTC
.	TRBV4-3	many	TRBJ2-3	CASSQSPVAPSSTDTQYF	TGCGCCAGCAGCCAGAGCCCCGTGGCACCCAGTAGCACAGATACGCAGTATTTT